What follows are 17 T cell receptor beta chains derived from one specimen sequenced in a study of T cells in Graves' hyperthyroidism and ophthalmopathy. Regions amplified from RNA transcripts were the TCR beta CDR3 regions. An initial round of RT-PCR targeting the TCR CDR3 relied on the HTBI primer set. From the multiplex PCR reads, TCRdb called clonotypes with MiXCR, one entry per CDR3 protein. The sample holds around 700,000 distinct CDR3 sequences, 35% seen once. Input material: blood. All receptors derive from a woman aged 40 to 55 with Graves' hyperthyroidism.

The chain recombines TRBV7-9 with TRBJ2-2; D perhaps matches TRBD2 (6 bases). This CDR3 spans 15 amino acids. V lost 6 bases, J lost 6 bases, and 17 bases lay in between. Germline V gene sequence: CDR1 SEHNR, CDR2 FQNEAQ (reference sequence). Written as DNA, the CDR3 is TGTGCCAGCAGTTCGGGAGCAGTATTCGCCGGGGAGCTGTTTTTT. Translation gives CASSSGAVFAGELFF.

This chain uses TRBV6-1 with TRBJ2-2; 13 bases fit TRBD2. The CDR3 runs 17 residues. Germline CDR1 is MNHNS and CDR2 is SASEGT. V shed 4 bases, J shed 4 bases, and the junction held 6 bases outside the gene matches. The CDR3 loop reads CASSATSGGKGTGELFF. The DNA of the CDR3 is TGTGCCAGCAGTGCGACTAGCGGGGGGAAGGGCACCGGGGAGCTGTTTTTT.

The genes are TRBV7-4 and TRBJ1-2; no firm D call. The V end was cut by 5 bases, the J end by 5 bases, with 15 bases between. Looked up from germline, CDR1 is SGHVT and CDR2 is SQSDAQ. CDR3 size: 14 residues. DNA of the CDR3: TGTGCCAGCAGCCCCTCCTGGAGGTTTTATGGCTACACCTTC. Amino acid sequence: CASSPSWRFYGYTF.

The chain recombines TRBV5-6 with TRBJ1-2; 8 bases map to TRBD1. CDR3 length: 15 residues. With V trimmed by 5 bases and J by 2 bases, 8 bases remained unmatched. The germline V gene has CDR1 SGHDT and CDR2 YYEEEE. The DNA of the CDR3 is TGTGCCAGCAGTCCCGAGACAGGGGTAAACTATGGCTACACCTTC. The encoded protein is CASSPETGVNYGYTF.

The V gene is TRBV28, the J gene TRBJ1-3; D possibly corresponds to TRBD1 (6 bases). This CDR3 comprises 14 residues. CDR1 MDHEN and CDR2 SYDVKM come from the germline V gene. Trimming took off 6 bases at V and 1 base at J, with 10 bases between the two ends. In DNA form, the CDR3 reads TGTGCCAGCAGACAAACAGGGTCTGGAAACACCATATATTTT. Residues: CASRQTGSGNTIYF. Full variable domain (remainder filled in from reference TRBV28 and TRBJ1-3): DVKVTQSSRYLVKRTGEKVFLECVQDMDHENMFWYRQDPGLGLRLIYFSYDVKMKEKGDIPEGYSVSREKKERFSLILESASTNQTSMYLCASRQTGSGNTIYFGEGSWLTVV.

The sample holds many counts of this clonotype. The gene calls are TRBV12-3 or TRBV12-4 and TRBJ2-7; D uncertain. V dropped 5 bases and J dropped 5 bases, with 7 bases sitting between them. The CDR3 is made up of 11 amino acids. The CDR3 region has the DNA TGTGCCAGCAGTACGCGACACGAGCAGTACTTC. Encoded protein: CASSTRHEQYF.

This clonotype was seen at least ten times. The V call is TRBV5-1, the J call TRBJ1-1; no reliable D call. The CDR3 is made up of 14 amino acids. The germline V gene encodes CDR1 SGHRS and CDR2 YFSETQ. Trimming shortened V by 8 bases and J by 1 base, and 15 bases separated the two germline ends. In DNA form, the CDR3 reads TGCGCCAGTAGCACGGCGGATCCGAACACTGAAGCTTTCTTT. Translated: CASSTADPNTEAFF.

The chain joins TRBV20-1 to TRBJ1-2; weak D call: TRBD1 (5 bases). CDR1 is DFQATT, CDR2 SNEGSKA, per germline (reference sequence). The V gene lost 3 bases and the J gene lost 8 bases, with 10 bases spanning the gap. The CDR3 contains 11 residues. The CDR3 loop reads CSASRVGGYTF. CDR3 sequence (DNA): TGCAGTGCTAGCAGGGTAGGAGGCTACACCTTC.

The rearrangement uses TRBV7-2 and TRBJ1-1; 7 bases match TRBD1. Trimming removed 5 bases from V and 11 bases from J; junction bases left unmatched: 8. Germline lookup yields CDR1 SGHTA and CDR2 FQGNSA. The CDR3 loop spans 12 amino acids. In nucleotides, the CDR3 is TGTGCCAGCAGCAAAGGACAGGATAGGGCTTTCTTT. The encoded protein is CASSKGQDRAFF.

This clonotype appeared many times. V gene TRBV29-1 combines with J gene TRBJ1-2; D is possibly TRBD1 (6 bases). The germline CDR1 and CDR2 sequences are SQVTM and ANQGSEA. Trimming shortened V by 1 base and J by 6 bases, and 15 bases separated the two germline ends. The CDR3 totals 14 residues. In nucleotides, the CDR3 is TGCAGCGTTGAAGTAATGGCAGGGGTAGATGGCTACACCTTC. It yields the protein CSVEVMAGVDGYTF.

This clonotype was seen repeatedly, ten times or more. The V and J genes are TRBV2 and TRBJ1-2; no clear D gene. There are 13 residues in the CDR3. V lost 4 bases, J lost 5 bases, and 11 bases lay in between. The germline V gene encodes CDR1 SNHLY and CDR2 FYNNEI. The CDR3 loop is CASSVEKIYGYTF. The CDR3 DNA reads TGTGCCAGCAGTGTTGAGAAGATATATGGCTACACCTTC.

This clonotype was picked up a small number of times. The chain couples TRBV4-2 to TRBJ2-7; D not certain. Trimming stripped 0 bases from V and 7 bases from J, with 10 bases between. The CDR3 contains 13 residues. Germline loops: CDR1 LGHNA, CDR2 YNFKEQ. The CDR3 bases are TGTGCCAGCAGCCAAGATATCGGAAGGGAGCAGTACTTC. The encoded protein is CASSQDIGREQYF.

The chain uses TRBV7-9 and TRBJ1-1; tentative D call: TRBD1 (5 bases). V was cut by 5 bases and J by 1 base, with 17 bases left in between. This CDR3 is 16 amino acids long. Germline V gives CDR1 SEHNR, CDR2 FQNEAQ (reference sequence). CDR3 DNA: TGTGCCAGCAGCCCCATCCCGGGACTCTGGAACACTGAAGCTTTCTTT. This encodes CASSPIPGLWNTEAFF.

This clonotype has at least ten counts. The chain joins TRBV7-2 to TRBJ2-2; D is unclear. CDR3 size: 13 residues. CDR1 is SGHTA, CDR2 FQGNSA, per germline. V shed 6 bases and J shed 3 bases, with 8 bases lying between them. CDR3 DNA: TGTGCCAGCAGTCGGTCCGACACCGGGGAGCTGTTTTTT. Translation: CASSRSDTGELFF.

The chain is built from TRBV28 and TRBJ1-2; the D gene is possibly TRBD1 (6 bases). Trimming removed 5 bases from V and 7 bases from J, with 20 bases in between. The germline V gene has CDR1 MDHEN and CDR2 SYDVKM. The CDR3 consists of 15 residues. CDR3 bases: TGTGCCAGCAGTCTTTATCCCCACAGGGCGAGTGGCTACACCTTC. Translated: CASSLYPHRASGYTF.

This clonotype was seen many times. The chain carries TRBV19 and TRBJ1-1; possible D gene TRBD1, 5 bases. Germline CDR1 reads LNHDA; CDR2 reads SQIVND (reference sequence). Trimming pared 5 bases from V and 6 bases from J, leaving 19 bases between. This CDR3 is built from 15 residues. The CDR3 DNA follows: TGTGCCAGTAGTCCCCGAACAGGAGGGTACGCTGAAGCTTTCTTT. This sequence encodes CASSPRTGGYAEAFF.

This clonotype came up a few times. The chain carries TRBV9 and TRBJ1-2; D is possibly TRBD1 (5 bases). Per the germline V gene, CDR1 is SGDLS and CDR2 is YYNGEE. The CDR3 runs to 14 residues. Trimming pared 0 bases from V and 7 bases from J, leaving 13 bases between. CDR3 in DNA: TGTGCCAGCAGCGTAGGCAGCAGGGATTTTGGCTACACCTTC. Its translation is CASSVGSRDFGYTF.